Listed below are T cell receptor beta chains from one sample, sequenced in a study of CD8 T cells in Susac syndrome. TCRdb reprocessed the immunoSEQ multiplex PCR reads with MiXCR, giving one entry per CDR3 protein. Among roughly 150,000 distinct CDR3 sequences, 95% to 96% were seen once, and the ten largest hold roughly 0.15%. Sequencing used CD8+ T cells from PBMCs. The receptor set was obtained from a human donor with multiple sclerosis. The CDR3 runs from the conserved cysteine through the conserved F or W. Each record gives: J gene, D gene, clone size, V gene, CDR3 DNA, CDR3 protein. The D gene is left open where the match is weak. Not all rows give a size; the values are once, few, many and, for expanded clones, a class.

TRBJ2-7 - - TRBV4-1 TGCGCCAGCAGCCAAGAAGGTTTCTCTAGCGAGCAGTACTTC CASSQEGFSSEQYF
TRBJ1-1 TRBD1 - TRBV19 TGTGCCAGTAGTCTCACCGGGACAGCTAACACTGAAGCTTTCTTT CASSLTGTANTEAFF
TRBJ2-5 TRBD2 - TRBV27 TGTGCCAGCAGTTCGCTAGCGGGTAACGTCCAAGAGACCCAGTACTTC CASSSLAGNVQETQYF
TRBJ1-1 TRBD1 - TRBV14 TGTGCCAGCGGGCAGACAGGGTTCGGCACTGAAGCTTTCTTT CASGQTGFGTEAFF
TRBJ2-1 - - TRBV29-1 TGCAGCGTTGATCGCGGGGAAACAGCGGTATACAATGAGCAGTTCTTC CSVDRGETAVYNEQFF
TRBJ2-1 TRBD2 - TRBV29-1 TGCAGCGCATGGGGGGGACGGAATGAGCAGTTCTTC CSAWGGRNEQFF
TRBJ2-7 - - TRBV20-1 TGCAGTGCTAGAGATAAGCCAGGCTCCTACGAGCAGTACTTC CSARDKPGSYEQYF
TRBJ2-3 - - TRBV4-2 TGTGCCAGCAGCCAAGAAATGGCAGATACGCAGTATTTT CASSQEMADTQYF
TRBJ2-1 TRBD1 - TRBV12-3/TRBV12-4 TGTGCCAGCAGTTTGAGAGGACAGGGGTTGTTCTTC CASSLRGQGLFF
TRBJ2-5 - once TRBV12-3/TRBV12-4 TGTGCCAGCAGTTTATCGGGCCCGAAAGAGACCCAGTACTTC CASSLSGPKETQYF
TRBJ2-7 - - TRBV5-4 TGTGCCAGCAGCACCTACCCCGGGACGGATAGCTCCTACGAGCAGTACTTC CASSTYPGTDSSYEQYF
TRBJ2-2 - - TRBV5-1 TGCGCCAGCAGCCCGGGACTCTCGGAGGTTGGGGAGCTGTTTTTT CASSPGLSEVGELFF
TRBJ2-7 - - TRBV3-1 TGTGCCAGCAGCCCCTCAAAGGGGGCCTACGAGCAGTACTTC CASSPSKGAYEQYF
TRBJ2-2 - - TRBV29-1 TGCAGCGTTTTCCGGGGAACCGGGGAGCTGTTTTTT CSVFRGTGELFF
TRBJ1-2 - - TRBV14 TGTGCCAGCAGCTCCCGGGACCCGCGGGGCTACACCTTC CASSSRDPRGYTF
TRBJ2-2 - - TRBV29-1 TGCAGCGTTGTCGGGGACACCGGGGAGCTGTTTTTT CSVVGDTGELFF
TRBJ2-1 TRBD2 - TRBV6-1 TGTGCCAGTGTCGTCGGGGGGGGCAATGAGCAGTTCTTC CASVVGGGNEQFF
TRBJ2-6 TRBD2 - TRBV7-2 TGTGCCAGCAGCCTCAGCGGGGGTTACTCTGGGGCCAACGTCCTGACTTTC CASSLSGGYSGANVLTF
TRBJ2-3 TRBD2 - TRBV9 TGTGCCAGCAGCGGGACTAGCAGCTCAGATACGCAGTATTTT CASSGTSSSDTQYF
TRBJ2-3 TRBD2 - TRBV20-1 TGCAGTGCTAGAGATGTGGCTAGCGGAACAGATACGCAGTATTTT CSARDVASGTDTQYF
TRBJ2-1 TRBD1 - TRBV15 TGTGCCACCGCCGAGACAGGGGGTTTTGAGCAGTTCTTC CATAETGGFEQFF
TRBJ1-5 TRBD1 - TRBV29-1 TGCAGCACCTTAGGTAGACAGGGCAGGCAGCCCCAGCATTTT CSTLGRQGRQPQHF
TRBJ1-6 TRBD1 - TRBV2 TGTGCCAGCAGTACCGGGACAGGGGATAATTCACCCCTCCACTTT CASSTGTGDNSPLHF
TRBJ2-1 TRBD2 - TRBV9 TGTGCCAGCAGCGTAGGGACTAGCGGGGGGGCCTACAATGAGCAGTTCTTC CASSVGTSGGAYNEQFF
TRBJ2-3 - - TRBV24-1 TGTGCCACCAGTGATGCCCTATCAGATACGCAGTATTTT CATSDALSDTQYF
TRBJ2-7 - - TRBV14 TGTGCCAGCAGCCAAGCTAGACTCTCCGGCGAGCAGTACTTC CASSQARLSGEQYF
TRBJ2-5 - - TRBV2 TGTGCCAGCACCCCAGGGGGAGGGCTTCCGTACCAAGAGACCCAGTACTTC CASTPGGGLPYQETQYF
TRBJ2-7 TRBD1 - TRBV2 TGTGCCAGCAGTGCTGGAGAGAGCAGGGGGATTTACGAGCAGTACTTC CASSAGESRGIYEQYF
TRBJ2-3 - once TRBV9 TGTGCCAGCAGCGAGCAGGGGACAGATACGCAGTATTTT CASSEQGTDTQYF
TRBJ2-3 TRBD2 - TRBV18 TGTGCCAGCTCACCTTTTAGCGGGGGGGCCACAGATACGCAGTATTTT CASSPFSGGATDTQYF
TRBJ1-1 TRBD1 once TRBV13 TGTGCCAGCAGCCAACAGGGGGCGGGTGAAGCTTTCTTT CASSQQGAGEAFF
TRBJ2-1 - - TRBV4-1 TGCGCCAGCAGCCAAGAGCAATACAATGAGCAGTTCTTC CASSQEQYNEQFF
TRBJ1-2 - - TRBV20-1 TGCAGTGCTTCAAGTTTCCGTTGGGATGGCTACACCTTC CSASSFRWDGYTF
TRBJ2-1 TRBD2 - TRBV2 TGTGCCACCCCGGGGGGCAATGAGCAGTTCTTC CATPGGNEQFF
TRBJ2-1 - - TRBV9 TGTGCCAGCAGCGTAGGTTCTAACGGGGCTGATAATGAGCAGTTCTTC CASSVGSNGADNEQFF
TRBJ2-7 - - TRBV5-1 TGCGCCAGCAGCGTTGACACAACCTACGAGCAGTACTTC CASSVDTTYEQYF
TRBJ2-1 TRBD2 - TRBV20-1 TGCAGTGCTACTAGCGGGGGTAATGAGCAGTTCTTC CSATSGGNEQFF
TRBJ1-5 - - TRBV3-1 TGTGCCAGCAGCCCGGCTGGTGGAAATCAGCCCCAGCATTTT CASSPAGGNQPQHF
TRBJ2-1 - few TRBV3-1 TGTGCCAGCAGCCCTGGGGGGGCAGGGGAGCAGTTCTTC CASSPGGAGEQFF
TRBJ2-3 - - TRBV9 TGTGCCAGCAGCGCTTCCGGGACTCCGGCAGATACGCAGTATTTT CASSASGTPADTQYF
TRBJ2-7 - - TRBV3-1 TGTGCCAGCAGCCTCACGGGAGAGGTCTCCTACGAGCAGTACTTC CASSLTGEVSYEQYF
TRBJ1-5 TRBD1 - TRBV12-3/TRBV12-4 TGTGCCAGCAGTCGACTGGGACAGGGTGGAGGAGATCAGCCCCAGCATTTT CASSRLGQGGGDQPQHF
TRBJ2-3 - - TRBV12-5 TGTGCTAGTGGTTACCACCGGACGCAGTATTTT CASGYHRTQYF
TRBJ2-1 - - TRBV9 TGTGCCAGCAGCGACCTCGCTGGCTACAATGAGCAGTTCTTC CASSDLAGYNEQFF
TRBJ2-7 TRBD1 - TRBV5-1 TGCGCCAGCAGCTTGGGGGGGCCCGGACAGGGCGCCTCCTACGAGCAGTACTTC CASSLGGPGQGASYEQYF
TRBJ1-2 - - TRBV7-9 TGTGCCAGCAGCTTAGGGACCGGCTACACCTTC CASSLGTGYTF
TRBJ1-2 - once TRBV19 TGTGCCAGTAGGTCTGTGGGATCTCACTATGGCTACACCTTC CASRSVGSHYGYTF
TRBJ1-5 TRBD1 - TRBV20-1 TGCAGTCCCACACTTCTCGACAGGGCCTATCAGCCCCAGCATTTT CSPTLLDRAYQPQHF
TRBJ2-5 - - TRBV27 TGTGCCAGCAGCTACAGGGCGGAAGAGACCCAGTACTTC CASSYRAEETQYF
TRBJ2-7 TRBD1 once TRBV13 TGTGCCAGCAGCTATGCGCTAGGGGGCGGATCCGAGCAGTACTTC CASSYALGGGSEQYF
TRBJ2-2 - once TRBV29-1 TGCAGTTACCGGGCCACGGACACCGGGGAGCTGTTTTTT CSYRATDTGELFF
TRBJ1-1 - - TRBV30 TGTGCCTGGTCCGACGGCAGAAACACTGAAGCTTTCTTT CAWSDGRNTEAFF
TRBJ2-7 - - TRBV20-1 TGCAGTGCTAGAGACCCAGGTGGACCCTACGAGCAGTACTTC CSARDPGGPYEQYF
TRBJ2-4 TRBD1 - TRBV27 TGTGCCAGCAGTCCCCAGCAAGGGGGCTTGGACATTCAGTACTTC CASSPQQGGLDIQYF
TRBJ2-2 - - TRBV30 TGTGCCTGGAGAGGGCGAAACACCGGGGAGCTGTTTTTT CAWRGRNTGELFF
TRBJ1-1 - - TRBV20-1 TGCAGGGCCCATCCATTCTCAGAGCGCGACACTGAAGCTTTCTTT CRAHPFSERDTEAFF
TRBJ1-2 - - TRBV5-1 TGCGCCAGCAGCTTGGACGCGGGCTATGGCTACACCTTC CASSLDAGYGYTF
TRBJ2-1 - - TRBV29-1 TGCAGCGTCTGGGCCTCAGACTTCTACAATGAGCAGTTCTTC CSVWASDFYNEQFF
TRBJ2-1 TRBD2 - TRBV6-5 TGTGCCAGCAGTTACTCCCAGGGAGGGTATGAGCAGTTCTTC CASSYSQGGYEQFF
TRBJ2-3 - - TRBV20-1 TGCAGTGCTAGAGGTCCCGCCCGCCTGGCCGATACGCAGTATTTT CSARGPARLADTQYF